The T cell receptor (beta chain) under discussion was sequenced for a study of shared clonotypes between healthy human individuals. The assay was carried out at the deep level. Method: immunoSEQ multiplex PCR; TCRdb's copy keeps in-frame clones and lacks some. The repertoire includes 600,000 to 750,000 clones, 55% to 75% of them detected once, and 1.8% sits in the top ten. This clone was seen a few times. Antigen unknown. Study-level points and caveats: Few donors restricted represented genetic and exposure-history diversity.

CDR3 size: 16 residues. V was trimmed by 0 bases and J by 2 bases, leaving 12 bases between them. Germline CDR1 is SGHDN and CDR2 is FVKESK. V is TRBV14 and J is TRBJ2-3; no firm D call. The TCR comes from a woman aged 25 to 45 in good health. The sample consisted of memory CD4+ T cells sorted from blood. Indicated subset: CD45RA-negative fraction. The CDR3 sequence: CASSQDRGRITDTQYF. CDR3 coding DNA: TGTGCCAGCAGCCAAGATCGTGGGCGGATCACAGATACGCAGTATTTT.